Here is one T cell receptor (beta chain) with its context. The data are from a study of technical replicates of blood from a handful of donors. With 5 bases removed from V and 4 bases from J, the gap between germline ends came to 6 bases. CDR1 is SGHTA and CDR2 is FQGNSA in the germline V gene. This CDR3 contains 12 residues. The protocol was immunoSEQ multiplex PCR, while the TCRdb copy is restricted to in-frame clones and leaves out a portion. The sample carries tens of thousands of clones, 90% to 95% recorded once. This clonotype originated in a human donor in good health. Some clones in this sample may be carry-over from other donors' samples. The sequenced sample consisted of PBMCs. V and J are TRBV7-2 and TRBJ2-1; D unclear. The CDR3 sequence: CASSLRYNEQFF. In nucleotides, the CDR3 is TGTGCCAGCAGCCTTCGGTACAATGAGCAGTTCTTC.